This T cell receptor beta chain was profiled in a study of blood T cell repertoires in COVID-19. At the level of the study: Collection of acute and convalescent COVID-19 samples took place in the United States, Italy and Spain. The cDNA or gDNA used as material had been derived from T cells, B-cell-depleted T cells, or PBMCs.

From germline, CDR1 is SSHAT and CDR2 FNYEAQ (reference sequence). The V and J ends lost 5 bases and 2 bases, in that order; junction bases with no gene match: 4. The CDR3 runs to 15 residues. The protocol was immunoSEQ multiplex PCR, while the TCRdb copy is restricted to in-frame clones and leaves out a portion. The sample lists 70,000 or so clones, 65% to 90% occurring once. The origin of this receptor is a woman in her sixties or seventies with acute or convalescent COVID-19. The sequenced sample was peripheral blood. The chain has TRBV7-7 and TRBJ2-7; 12 bases line up with TRBD1. As DNA, the CDR3 is TGTGCCAGCAGCCCCGGGACAGGGGGCACCTACGAGCAGTACTTC. Translation: CASSPGTGGTYEQYF.